This T cell receptor beta chain was sequenced for a study of blood T cell repertoires in COVID-19. Background on the study: Acute and convalescent COVID-19 specimens originated in the United States, Italy and Spain.

The CDR3 totals 14 residues. Germline CDR1 is SGHAT and CDR2 is FQNNGV. V was clipped by 0 bases and J by 8 bases, with 13 bases between them. The method was immunoSEQ multiplex PCR; TCRdb's version includes in-frame clones alone and lacks a portion of them. The table has 35,000 to 40,000 clones, almost 90% seen once. This TCR was recovered from a man in his 70s with acute or convalescent COVID-19. The gene calls are TRBV11-2 and TRBJ1-1; a possible D gene is TRBD1 (5 bases). Sequenced sample: peripheral blood. CDR3 region: CASSLEVQGLEAFF. CDR3 DNA: TGTGCCAGCAGCTTAGAAGTCCAGGGACTAGAAGCTTTCTTT.